The rows below give T cell receptor beta chains drawn from one sample of a study of post-analysis software for immune sequencing data. MiXCR, run by TCRdb on the PCR reads, gives a single entry per CDR3 protein. Among approximately 400,000 distinct CDR3 sequences listed, approximately 33% were seen once. The sample taken for sequencing was blood. The receptors originated from a girl aged 5 to 17 with multiple sclerosis. Each CDR3 is given with its conserved first and last residue. A D gene is named only where the DNA matches it firmly. Part of the rows lack a size; the others show once, few, many or a class for expanded clones.

cdr3_nt cdr3_aa j_call v_call d_call clone_size
TGTGCCTCTGCGGCTAGCGGGGGGCCAGAGACCCAGTACTTC CASAASGGPETQYF TRBJ2-5 TRBV11-2 TRBD2 few
TGTGCCACACTTGCAGATACGCAGTATTTT CATLADTQYF TRBJ2-3 TRBV10-3 NA NA
TGTGCCAGCAGCTACATTGGACGGGAGAAAGAGACCCAGTACTTC CASSYIGREKETQYF TRBJ2-5 TRBV27 NA NA
TGTGCCAGCAGCAAGTGGGGACTAAGCACAGATACGCAGTATTTT CASSKWGLSTDTQYF TRBJ2-3 TRBV9 TRBD2 NA
TGTGCCAGCAGCTCCGGAAGGGGGGGGCGACAGCCCCAGCATTTT CASSSGRGGRQPQHF TRBJ1-5 TRBV7-9 NA few
TGTGCCAGCAGTTTGCTGGGCTACTACTCCTACAATGAGCAGTTCTTC CASSLLGYYSYNEQFF TRBJ2-1 TRBV12-3/TRBV12-4 NA few
TGCAGTGCTAGACAGGGACACACCGGGGAGCTGTTTTTT CSARQGHTGELFF TRBJ2-2 TRBV20-1 NA few
TGTGCCAGCAGTCCAACACTAGCGGGGTTACGCACAGATACGCAGTATTTT CASSPTLAGLRTDTQYF TRBJ2-3 TRBV12-3/TRBV12-4 TRBD2 once
TGTGCCAGCAGGCCGAATGCAGATACGCAGTATTTT CASRPNADTQYF TRBJ2-3 TRBV12-3/TRBV12-4 NA NA
TGTGCCAGCAGCGTAGAGGGGGGGGGGACCCAGTACTTC CASSVEGGGTQYF TRBJ2-5 TRBV9 NA NA
TGTGCCAGCCAGAGGACAGTACGGTCCTCCTACAATGAGCAGTTCTTC CASQRTVRSSYNEQFF TRBJ2-1 TRBV2 NA NA
TGTGCCATCACCTCAGAGGACAGCGGGAACACTGAAGCTTTCTTT CAITSEDSGNTEAFF TRBJ1-1 TRBV10-3 NA NA
TGTGCCAGCACCCCCTGGGAAATCTATGGCTACACCTTC CASTPWEIYGYTF TRBJ1-2 TRBV2 NA NA
TGCAGTGCTCGACAGGGTTCCTACGAGCAGTACTTC CSARQGSYEQYF TRBJ2-7 TRBV20-1 TRBD1 NA
TGTGCCAGCAGCAGAGGACTAGCGGGACCAGATACGCAGTATTTT CASSRGLAGPDTQYF TRBJ2-3 TRBV12-3/TRBV12-4 TRBD2 NA
TGTGCCAGCAGTGAAGGCCCGCAGGGCTCCTACGAGCAGTACTTC CASSEGPQGSYEQYF TRBJ2-7 TRBV2 NA once
TGTGCCAGCAGTTGGGGGGGGACTAGCGGGGGCACAGATACGCAGTATTTT CASSWGGTSGGTDTQYF TRBJ2-3 TRBV12-3/TRBV12-4 TRBD2 NA
TGTGCCAGCAGTCATAAACCGGTCACAGATACGCAGTATTTT CASSHKPVTDTQYF TRBJ2-3 TRBV3-1 NA NA
TGTGCCAGCACCGTCACAGGGGCAGATACGCAGTATTTT CASTVTGADTQYF TRBJ2-3 TRBV12-3/TRBV12-4 TRBD1 few
TGCGCCAGCAGCAGCCAGACTAGTATCACCGGGGAGCTGTTTTTT CASSSQTSITGELFF TRBJ2-2 TRBV5-1 NA NA
TGTGCCAGCAGTGAAGCGAGGGGGACAGGGAATCAGCCCCAGCATTTT CASSEARGTGNQPQHF TRBJ1-5 TRBV2 TRBD1 NA
TGTGCCAGCAGTACAGGCCATCAGCCCCAGCATTTT CASSTGHQPQHF TRBJ1-5 TRBV12-3/TRBV12-4 NA few
TGTGCCAGCAGCACAGGGGGCCTGGGCTCCTACGAGCAGTACTTC CASSTGGLGSYEQYF TRBJ2-7 TRBV11-1 TRBD1 few
TGTGCCAGCAGCCTTGGACAGGGGGATGGGAATCAGCCCCAGCATTTT CASSLGQGDGNQPQHF TRBJ1-5 TRBV7-2 TRBD1 few
TGTGCCAGCAGCCCACTAGCTAGGGGCACAGATACGCAGTATTTT CASSPLARGTDTQYF TRBJ2-3 TRBV7-3 NA NA
TGTGCCAGCAGCATGGGTCGAGAGGCTTTCTTT CASSMGREAFF TRBJ1-1 TRBV6-2/TRBV6-3 NA NA
TGTGCCAGCAGTTACTCCCCCGGGACAGACAATGAGCAGTTCTTC CASSYSPGTDNEQFF TRBJ2-1 TRBV6-5 TRBD1 few
TGTGCCACCATCTTTGGGGACAGCGGGACCTACGAGCAGTACTTC CATIFGDSGTYEQYF TRBJ2-7 TRBV10-3 NA few
TGTGCCACCAGCGGCCGTGGAGAAGAAGGTTCCTACAATGAGCAGTTCTTC CATSGRGEEGSYNEQFF TRBJ2-1 TRBV15 NA NA
TGTGCCAGCAGCCCCGTGGGGACCCCACGGTTCTTC CASSPVGTPRFF TRBJ2-1 TRBV14 NA NA
TGCGCCAGCAGCCAAGATCGTGGGGTCGGGTACTACGAGCAGTACTTC CASSQDRGVGYYEQYF TRBJ2-7 TRBV4-3 NA many
TGTGCCAGCAGCTTGGCCCCACAGGGGGCAGGTGATACGCAGTATTTT CASSLAPQGAGDTQYF TRBJ2-3 TRBV5-5 TRBD1 few
TGTGCCAGCAGCCGGCTTTCAGGTGATGAGCAGTTCTTC CASSRLSGDEQFF TRBJ2-1 TRBV6-5 NA NA
TGTGCCAGCAGCCCCGAGGGGGGAAGGAATCAGCCCCAGCATTTT CASSPEGGRNQPQHF TRBJ1-5 TRBV7-9 NA NA
TGCAGTGCTAGAGGCGGACTATTGGTCTACGAGCAGTACTTC CSARGGLLVYEQYF TRBJ2-7 TRBV20-1 NA NA
TGTGCCAGCAGTCCCGCGAAGGGGAACGAGCAGTACTTC CASSPAKGNEQYF TRBJ2-7 TRBV12-3/TRBV12-4 NA NA